What follows is one T cell receptor beta chain and its context. Other nucleotide sequences in the sample specify the same CDR3. This entry belongs to a study of cytomegalovirus exposure and HLA in healthy donors. CDR1 is MNHEY, CDR2 SMNVEV, per germline (reference sequence). The CDR3 extends over 14 amino acids. The germline V and J ends were trimmed by 0 bases and 4 bases, with 9 bases remaining between them. Researchers ran the PCR with 60 Vbeta and 13 Jbeta primers. Here immunoSEQ multiplex PCR was the method, and the copy in TCRdb shows in-frame clones only, minus some. The sample yields approximately 190,000 clones, 75% to 90% seen once.

The sequence came from a boy aged 2 to 10 in good health and CMV-seronegative. The specimen was PBMCs. The chain combines TRBV27 with TRBJ1-2, with D possibly matching TRBD1 (5 bases). CDR3 nucleotides: TGTGCCAGCAGTTTATCGACCGGGGGCTATGGCTACACCTTC. Encoded protein: CASSLSTGGYGYTF.